One sample yielded the 27 T cell receptor beta chains listed below, sequenced in a study of blood T cell repertoires in COVID-19. Here immunoSEQ multiplex PCR was the method, and the copy in TCRdb shows in-frame clones only, minus some. This repertoire shows under 300,000 clones, about four fifths found once; its top ten account for approximately 2%. Sequencing was done on a sample of peripheral blood. The receptors derive from a man aged 25-45 years who had recovered from COVID-19.

The table lists this clone with a count of one. This chain joins TRBV7-7 and TRBJ2-2, with TRBD1 matching over 10 bases. The V gene end was trimmed by 3 bases and the J gene end by 5 bases; junction bases not matched to a gene: 0. Germline lookup yields CDR1 SSHAT and CDR2 FNYEAQ (reference sequence). The CDR3 covers 14 residues. The CDR3 DNA follows: TGTGCCAGCAGCTTGGGACAGGGGACCGGGGAGCTGTTTTTT. The encoded protein is CASSLGQGTGELFF.

The J gene is TRBJ1-1, the V gene TRBV6-2 or TRBV6-3, with TRBD1 matching 7 bases. The CDR3 consists of 14 residues. J lost 10 bases, V lost 6 bases, and 14 bases had no gene match. The germline V gene has CDR1 MNHEY and CDR2 SVGEGT. In DNA, the CDR3 is TGTGCCAGCAGCGGGACAGCGGCGGCACTTGGAGCTTTCTTT. Translating it yields CASSGTAAALGAFF.

The J gene is TRBJ1-3, the V gene TRBV9; tentatively, D is TRBD1 (5 bases). V dropped 4 bases and J dropped 4 bases, with 18 bases sitting between them. Germline V gives CDR1 SGDLS, CDR2 YYNGEE. The CDR3 totals 16 residues. Here the CDR3 DNA reads TGTGCCAGCAGCCCCCGGTGGAGGGCAGGGGGAAACACCATATATTTT. Amino acid sequence: CASSPRWRAGGNTIYF.

This clone was recorded a few times. The chain links TRBV5-1 to TRBJ2-7; a possible D gene is TRBD1 (5 bases). This CDR3 spans 15 amino acids. The V end was cut by 4 bases, the J end by 1 base, with 15 bases between. Germline lookup yields CDR1 SGHRS and CDR2 YFSETQ. CDR3 in DNA: TGCGCCAGCAGCACCCGACAGAGAACATCCTACGAGCAGTACTTC. Protein: CASSTRQRTSYEQYF.

This clone has more than one count but fewer than ten. The chain employs TRBV7-9 and TRBJ1-1, with D unresolved. This CDR3 is 12 amino acids long. In germline, CDR1 is SEHNR, CDR2 FQNEAQ (reference sequence). The CDR3: CAAGGKNTEAFF. As DNA, the CDR3 is TGTGCTGCGGGAGGGAAAAACACTGAAGCTTTCTTT. Using reference TRBV7-9 and TRBJ1-1 for the parts outside the CDR3, the full variable domain is DTGVSQNPRHKITKRGQNVTFRCDPISEHNRLYWYRQTLGQGPEFLTYFQNEAQLEKSRLLSDRFSAERPKGSFSTLEIQRTEQGDSAMYLCAAGGKNTEAFFGQGTRLTVV.

V is TRBV11-2 and J is TRBJ2-5; the match to TRBD2 covers 12 bases. CDR1 is SGHAT, CDR2 FQNNGV, per germline. V gave up 4 bases and J gave up 5 bases; unmatched junction bases: 8. The CDR3 covers 16 residues. The CDR3 spells CASSSRLAGVGETQYF. The CDR3, as DNA: TGTGCCAGCAGCTCCAGACTAGCGGGGGTGGGGGAGACCCAGTACTTC.

This clone was seen once. The chain uses TRBV10-3 and TRBJ2-3, with TRBD2 as a possible D gene (6 bases). The germline gives CDR1 ENHRY, CDR2 SYGVKD. This CDR3 has 13 amino acids. V lost 6 bases, J lost 2 bases, and 9 bases lay in between. The CDR3 nucleotides read TGTGCCATCAGCGGGACTGACACAGATACGCAGTATTTT. This codes for CAISGTDTDTQYF.

This chain joins TRBV4-1 and TRBJ1-4; D gene uncertain. V gave up 2 bases and J gave up 0 bases, with 7 bases separating them. CDR1 is MGHRA and CDR2 is YSYEKL in the germline V gene. The CDR3 spans 15 residues. CDR3 protein: CASSQRDTTNEKLFF. CDR3 in DNA: TGCGCCAGCAGCCAACGAGACACAACTAATGAAAAACTGTTTTTT.

The chain is built from TRBV5-1 and TRBJ1-1, with 9 bases identical to TRBD1. The CDR3 contains 14 residues. Trimming cost V 4 bases and J 5 bases; bases outside gene matches: 6. Per germline, CDR1 SGHRS and CDR2 YFSETQ. The DNA of the CDR3 is TGCGCCAGCAGCGTGGGACAGGGTCGTACTGAAGCTTTCTTT. Its protein product is CASSVGQGRTEAFF.

J is TRBJ1-2 and V is TRBV9; D uncertain. Germline lookup yields CDR1 SGDLS and CDR2 YYNGEE. The CDR3 sequence is 13 residues long. The V end lost 4 bases, the J end lost 8 bases, and 15 bases lay between the germline ends. The CDR3 nucleotides read TGTGCCAGCAGCAAGAACCCCGGGGAGGGCTACACCTTC. This sequence encodes CASSKNPGEGYTF.

This clone was seen a single time. Possible read error: a much larger clone is one base away. This rearrangement joins TRBV7-9 to TRBJ1-2, with 9 bases fitting TRBD1. In germline, CDR1 is SEHNR, CDR2 FQNEAQ (reference sequence). This CDR3 region has 14 residues. After removal of 1 base from V and 4 bases from J, the junction contained 1 base not matched to a gene. Here the CDR3 DNA reads TGTGCCAGCAGCTTAGGACAGGGGGGCTATGGCTACACCTTC. It codes for CASSLGQGGYGYTF.

This sequence joins TRBV24-1 and TRBJ1-2; 9 bases are shared with TRBD1. Germline V gene lookup returns CDR1 KGHDR and CDR2 SFDVKD. Trimming at V came to 2 bases and at J to 6 bases, leaving 6 bases not matched to a gene. This CDR3 is 15 amino acids long. The CDR3, as DNA: TGTGCCACCAGTGATTCCGGACAGGGGAGGGATGGCTACACCTTC. Protein sequence: CATSDSGQGRDGYTF.

The chain combines TRBV5-5 with TRBJ2-3; 7 bases agree with TRBD2. The CDR3 length is 15 residues. V trimming: 4 bases; J trimming: 1 base; junction bases outside the gene matches: 6. CDR1 is SGHKS and CDR2 is YYEKEE in the germline V gene (reference sequence). The CDR3 here is CASSRRLAGTDTQYF. The CDR3 DNA follows: TGTGCCAGCAGCCGGAGGCTAGCGGGCACAGATACGCAGTATTTT.

The chain joins TRBV19 to TRBJ2-6, with 9 bases aligning to TRBD1. Unmatched junction bases numbered 7, after V lost 5 bases and J lost 2 bases. Germline V gives CDR1 LNHDA, CDR2 SQIVND (reference sequence). CDR3 size: 17 residues. CDR3 in amino acids: CASSLGQGIAGANVLTF. CDR3 DNA sequence: TGTGCCAGTAGTTTGGGACAGGGCATCGCTGGGGCCAACGTCCTGACTTTC.

This clone was observed a few times. V and J are TRBV2 and TRBJ2-7; 8 nucleotides agree with TRBD2. The V and J ends lost 6 bases and 3 bases, in that order; junction bases with no gene match: 4. Germline V CDR1 and CDR2: SNHLY, FYNNEI. This CDR3 has 13 residues. The CDR3 here is CASRRAGVYEQYV. In DNA, the CDR3 is TGTGCCAGCAGGCGAGCGGGGGTCTACGAGCAGTACGTC.

The chain employs TRBV12-3 or TRBV12-4 and TRBJ2-2; possible D gene TRBD1, 5 bases. V was cut by 2 bases and J by 8 bases, with 9 bases left in between. The CDR3 totals 13 residues. The CDR3 sequence is CASSLQGRGELFF. CDR3 nucleotide sequence: TGTGCCAGCAGTTTACAGGGAAGGGGGGAGCTGTTTTTT.

The chain joins TRBV27 to TRBJ1-2; 7 positions agree with TRBD1. Germline V gene lookup returns CDR1 MNHEY and CDR2 SMNVEV (reference sequence). This CDR3 comprises 14 residues. V lost 6 bases, J lost 2 bases, and 6 bases stayed unmatched. The CDR3 nucleotides read TGTGCCAGCAGAAGACAGGGTGCGAACTATGGCTACACCTTC. The encoded protein is CASRRQGANYGYTF.

This chain joins TRBV6-1 and TRBJ1-5; no definite D call. Trimming left V 3 bases short and J 0 bases short, with 3 bases between. The germline CDR1 and CDR2 sequences are MNHNS and SASEGT. CDR3 length equals 13 residues. CDR3 amino acids: CASSEYSNQPQHF. In DNA form, the CDR3 reads TGTGCCAGCAGTGAGTATAGCAATCAGCCCCAGCATTTT.

The J gene is TRBJ1-2, the V gene TRBV14, with 7 bases aligning to TRBD1. Losses at the gene ends were 4 bases for V and 2 bases for J; bases not matched to a gene: 7. This CDR3 is built from 15 residues. Per germline, CDR1 SGHDN and CDR2 FVKESK. CDR3 DNA sequence: TGTGCCAGCAGCCTGCGACAGGGTCCAAACTATGGCTACACCTTC. Translated, it gives CASSLRQGPNYGYTF.

This clone was detected only a few times. This chain links TRBV4-1 with TRBJ1-5; 9 bases line up with TRBD1. This CDR3 region has 17 residues. The germline V gene has CDR1 MGHRA and CDR2 YSYEKL. V dropped 4 bases and J dropped 1; count of bases not matched to a gene: 8. The CDR3 nucleotides are TGCGCCAGCAGCCTCCGGGACAGGGCCGGGAGCAATCAGCCCCAGCATTTT. Translation: CASSLRDRAGSNQPQHF.

The V gene is TRBV11-1, the J gene TRBJ1-3; D possibly corresponds to TRBD1 (6 bases). This CDR3 is built from 13 residues. Germline-derived CDR1 and CDR2 are SGHAT and FQDESV (reference sequence). V dropped 5 bases and J dropped 4 bases, with 9 bases sitting between them. The CDR3 protein is CASSGQQGNTIYF. The CDR3, as DNA: TGTGCCAGCAGCGGACAGCAAGGAAACACCATATATTTT.

The rearrangement links TRBV27 to TRBJ2-2; TRBD1 is a possible D gene (6 bases). The CDR3 length is 16 residues. Germline CDR1 MNHEY, CDR2 SMNVEV (reference sequence). Trimming took 2 bases from V and 3 from J, leaving 13 bases between them. CDR3 protein: CASSLTDRIYTGELFF. As DNA, the CDR3 is TGTGCCAGCAGTTTAACCGACAGGATTTACACCGGGGAGCTGTTTTTT.

The chain employs TRBV3-1 (or the pseudogene TRBV3-2) and TRBJ2-3; 7 bases map to TRBD1. CDR3 length: 15 residues. Germline trimming cut 5 bases from V and 6 bases from J; bases unmatched to any gene: 11. In germline, CDR1 is LGHDT, CDR2 YNNKEL (reference sequence). The CDR3 reads CASSLRNRGGDTQYF. The CDR3 DNA sequence: TGTGCCAGCAGCTTGAGGAACAGGGGCGGGGATACGCAGTATTTT.

V is TRBV4-2 and J is TRBJ2-5; D possibly corresponds to TRBD2 (5 bases). Trimming cost V 0 bases and J 0 bases, with 11 bases left between them. The CDR3 has 16 amino acids. Germline V lookup: CDR1 LGHNA, CDR2 YNFKEQ. CDR3 loop: CASSQESSRNQETQYF. CDR3 nucleotides: TGTGCCAGCAGCCAAGAGTCTAGCAGAAACCAAGAGACCCAGTACTTC.

In its sample, this clone was seen once. The V gene is TRBV27, the J gene TRBJ2-5; 7 bases fit TRBD1. Germline CDR1 reads MNHEY; CDR2 reads SMNVEV (reference sequence). There are 14 residues in the CDR3. With V trimmed by 9 bases and J by 1 base, 8 bases remained unmatched. This CDR3 is CARPQGWGQETQYF. CDR3 sequence (DNA): TGTGCCAGACCACAGGGGTGGGGCCAAGAGACCCAGTACTTC.

V gene TRBV9 combines with J gene TRBJ2-7; 10 bases match TRBD1. This CDR3 has 14 amino acids. J lost 7 bases, V lost 4 bases, and 8 bases had no gene match. Looked up from germline, CDR1 is SGDLS and CDR2 is YYNGEE. The CDR3 spells CASSTGQGGREQYF. The CDR3 DNA reads as TGTGCCAGCAGCACTGGACAGGGGGGTCGGGAGCAGTACTTC. Filled out from reference TRBV9 and TRBJ2-7, the complete variable domain reads DSGVTQTPKHLITATGQRVTLRCSPRSGDLSVYWYQQSLDQGLQFLIQYYNGEERAKGNILERFSAQQFPDLHSELNLSSLELGDSALYFCASSTGQGGREQYFGPGTRLTVT.

The chain combines TRBV7-2 with TRBJ2-1; TRBD2 might be the D (6 bases). The CDR3 spans 18 residues. The V gene's germline CDR1 is SGHTA and CDR2 FQGNSA. Trimming took 2 bases from V and 3 from J, leaving 20 bases between them. The CDR3 sequence: CASSLNGIAGPIYNEQFF. CDR3 DNA sequence: TGTGCCAGCAGCTTAAATGGGATCGCGGGACCAATCTACAATGAGCAGTTCTTC. Supplemented by reference TRBV7-2 and TRBJ2-1, the full variable domain reads GAGVSQSPSNKVTEKGKDVELRCDPISGHTALYWYRQSLGQGLEFLIYFQGNSAPDKSGLPSDRFSAERTGGSVSTLTIQRTQQEDSAVYLCASSLNGIAGPIYNEQFFGPGTRLTVL.